The 4 T cell receptor beta chains given below trace back to one sample, sequenced in a study of shared clonotypes between healthy human individuals (dated by TCRdb to about 2020). Library preparation used the immunoSEQ multiplex PCR assay. This immuneACCESS table, as held by TCRdb, lists in-frame sequences with V and J called but not all clones. Of the missing ones, under half trace to an unresolved V gene in checked studies; the others have no known cause. The sample includes some 2,500,000 clones, with less than 95% observed a single time. The ten largest clones add up to about 0.41% of the sample. The sample was naive CD4+ T cells from PBMCs. Per the publication, the cell subset or site label means: CD45RA+ positively selected. These receptors were collected from a young man in good health. Some clones in this sample may be carry-over from other donors' samples.

In the case of this clone: This CDR3 is also generated by other DNA sequences in the sample. This sequence joins TRBV9 and TRBJ2-3; D might be TRBD2 (6 bases). The CDR3 is 14 amino acids. In germline, CDR1 is SGDLS, CDR2 YYNGEE. Trimming took off 4 bases at V and 2 bases at J, with 11 bases between the two ends. For the CDR3, the DNA is TGTGCCAGCAGCCCCCGGACTAACACAGATACGCAGTATTTT. This gives the protein CASSPRTNTDTQYF.

CDR3 protein: CASSLGGLAGRKGDEQYF. The CDR3 DNA sequence: TGTGCCAGCAGCTTGGGGGGACTAGCGGGACGAAAGGGGGACGAGCAGTACTTC. V and J are TRBV5-4 and TRBJ2-7; 13 nucleotides align to TRBD2. The V segment lost 0 bases and the J segment 5 bases; nucleotides outside the gene matches: 11. Germline-derived CDR1 and CDR2 are SGHNT and YYREEE (reference sequence). This CDR3 is 18 amino acids long.

The gene calls are TRBV7-9 and TRBJ2-7, with a weak D call TRBD1 (6 bases). Looked up from germline, CDR1 is SEHNR and CDR2 is FQNEAQ (reference sequence). The CDR3 covers 14 residues. V lost 5 bases and J 6 bases, leaving 17 bases between the germline ends. The CDR3 DNA is TGTGCCAGCAGCCCCCAGAGGGGGTCTAGCGAGCAGTACTTC. Translated: CASSPQRGSSEQYF.

The rearrangement joins TRBV5-1 to TRBJ2-3, with 8 bases lining up with TRBD2. The V and J ends lost 4 bases and 6 bases, in that order; junction bases with no gene match: 13. This CDR3 is built from 16 residues. Germline CDR1 is SGHRS and CDR2 is YFSETQ. CDR3 nucleotide sequence: TGCGCCAGCAGCCTGCCGAGCGGGGGTGGTCGCGATACGCAGTATTTT. This sequence encodes CASSLPSGGGRDTQYF.